Included here is one TCR beta chain sequence, with context. Its antigen is undetermined. Germline V lookup: CDR1 SQVTM, CDR2 ANQGSEA. Between the trimmed V and J ends, which lost 5 bases and 0 bases, there was a span of 8 bases. The CDR3 totals 13 residues. The data derive from a study of regulatory T cells in long-lasting Graves disease. In building TCR beta libraries, iRepertoire HTBI primers were used together with Arm-PCR of CDR3 regions. TCRdb recomputed calls from the multiplex PCR reads with MiXCR, one row per CDR3 protein. Of about 440,000 distinct CDR3 sequences in the sample, 15% were seen once. Time point described: newly diagnosed GD, antithyroid drugs for less than 3 months. The TCR library used RNA extracted from PBMCs. Study results and caveats: Public clonotype sharing was higher in persistent than newly diagnosed patients.

The data also belong to a second study, concerning T cells in Graves' hyperthyroidism and ophthalmopathy.

The starting material was peripheral blood mononuclear cells (PBMCs), obtained at new diagnosis, from a patient treated with antithyroid drugs. The chain combines TRBV29-1 with TRBJ1-5, with D possibly TRBD1 on 6 matching bases. The receptor was derived from a woman in her twenties or thirties with Graves disease. In DNA, the CDR3 is TGCAGCGTTAGGGACACTAGCAATCAGCCCCAGCATTTT. As protein: CSVRDTSNQPQHF.